The 21 T cell receptor beta chains presented below share a single source sample, sequenced in a study of cytomegalovirus exposure and HLA in healthy donors. PCR primers comprised 60 Vbeta and 13 Jbeta primers. Using immunoSEQ multiplex PCR, the repertoire was profiled, and TCRdb retains in-frame clones only, with some absent. The table records approximately 130,000 clones, roughly 84% of them present only once. The sample taken for sequencing was PBMCs. These TCRs come from a girl between 2 and 10 years old in good health and CMV-seronegative.

This clone has a handful of counts. This chain connects TRBV13 to TRBJ1-5; no definite D call. This CDR3 has 12 residues. The V gene lost 1 base and the J gene lost 4 bases, with 2 bases spanning the gap. Germline V lookup: CDR1 PRHDT, CDR2 FYEKMQ (reference sequence). The CDR3, as DNA: TGTGCCAGCAGCTTAGCAAATCAGCCCCAGCATTTT. Its protein is CASSLANQPQHF.

The rearrangement uses TRBV30 and TRBJ2-7; D might be TRBD1 (5 bases). Germline lookup yields CDR1 GTSNPN and CDR2 SVGIG (reference sequence). The germline V and J ends were trimmed by 1 base and 6 bases, with 10 bases remaining between them. The CDR3 contains 12 residues. The CDR3 DNA follows: TGTGCCTGGAGTGAAGGGGTTCTCGAGCAGTACTTC. This gives the protein CAWSEGVLEQYF.

V and J are TRBV30 and TRBJ2-7; TRBD2 matches 14 bases. The CDR3 covers 14 residues. Trimming removed 1 base from V and 6 bases from J; junction bases left unmatched: 2. Germline CDR1 and CDR2: GTSNPN and SVGIG (reference sequence). The CDR3 region is CAWSGGLAGVEQYF. The CDR3 coding sequence is TGTGCCTGGAGTGGGGGACTAGCGGGGGTCGAGCAGTACTTC.

The rearrangement links TRBV29-1 to TRBJ2-2, with 9 bases matching TRBD1. Losses at the gene ends were 8 bases for V and 5 bases for J; bases not matched to a gene: 6. The germline CDR1 and CDR2 sequences are SQVTM and ANQGSEA. The CDR3 length is 13 residues. This chain's CDR3 is CSTRDRATGELFF. The DNA for the CDR3 is TGCAGCACCCGGGACAGGGCGACCGGGGAGCTGTTTTTT.

The chain's CDR3 is CASSQGMGGEQFF. The DNA for the CDR3 is TGCGCCAGCAGCCAAGGGATGGGAGGTGAGCAGTTCTTC. The chain recombines TRBV4-1 with TRBJ2-1; TRBD2 might be the D (6 bases). V was shortened by 1 base and J by 9 bases, with 10 bases between the two germline ends. This CDR3 is 13 amino acids long. The V gene's germline CDR1 is MGHRA and CDR2 YSYEKL.

The chain couples TRBV2 to TRBJ1-2; 7 bases are a match to TRBD1. The CDR3 spans 14 residues. Trimming removed 7 bases from V and 5 bases from J; junction bases left unmatched: 10. CDR1 is SNHLY, CDR2 FYNNEI, per germline. This CDR3 reads CASNRQGIGYGYTF. Here the CDR3 DNA reads TGTGCCAGCAACAGACAGGGTATCGGGTATGGCTACACCTTC.

This clone is a singleton in its sample. The gene calls are TRBV7-2 and TRBJ2-1; the D is unclear. Germline V gene sequence: CDR1 SGHTA, CDR2 FQGNSA. V lost 2 bases, J lost 9 bases, and 8 bases lay in between. The CDR3 consists of 12 residues. This CDR3 reads CASSLYSGEQFF. The CDR3, as DNA: TGTGCCAGCAGCTTATATTCAGGTGAGCAGTTCTTC.

The genes are TRBV30 and TRBJ2-2; D possibly corresponds to TRBD2 (6 bases). CDR3 length: 14 residues. Germline values: CDR1 GTSNPN, CDR2 SVGIG (reference sequence). The germline V and J ends were trimmed by 2 bases and 5 bases, with 12 bases remaining between them. The CDR3 DNA reads as TGTGCCTGGAGTCCGGGGAGGTGGACCGGGGAGCTGTTTTTT. Protein: CAWSPGRWTGELFF.

The chain recombines TRBV27 with TRBJ2-3, with TRBD2 matching 8 bases. The germline V gene encodes CDR1 MNHEY and CDR2 SMNVEV (reference sequence). V trimming: 5 bases; J trimming: 7 bases; junction bases outside the gene matches: 8. This CDR3 is built from 14 residues. The DNA of the CDR3 is TGTGCCAGCAGTCCCTATCGGGGGGGAAATACGCAGTATTTT. Amino acids: CASSPYRGGNTQYF.

The chain couples TRBV28 to TRBJ2-3, with D possibly being TRBD2 (6 bases). The germline V gene has CDR1 MDHEN and CDR2 SYDVKM. The V end was cut by 10 bases, the J end by 5 bases, with 19 bases between. There are 14 residues in the CDR3. In DNA form, the CDR3 reads TGTGCCATCACCCAGGGACTGATGGGAGATACGCAGTATTTT. This codes for CAITQGLMGDTQYF.

This clone has a handful of counts. CDR3 region: CASSIEPGLSNQPQHF. The CDR3 nucleotides read TGTGCCAGTAGTATAGAGCCCGGACTTAGCAATCAGCCCCAGCATTTT. The V call is TRBV19, the J call TRBJ1-5; D unclear. The CDR3 is 16 amino acids. The germline V and J ends were trimmed by 0 bases and 0 bases, with 9 bases remaining between them. In germline, CDR1 is LNHDA, CDR2 SQIVND (reference sequence).

The chain uses TRBV7-9 and TRBJ2-7; 11 bases are a match to TRBD2. CDR3 length: 15 residues. Germline assignment: CDR1 SEHNR and CDR2 FQNEAQ (reference sequence). V lost 7 bases and J lost 1; bases outside the gene matches: 6. The CDR3 nucleotides read TGTGCCAGCACCCTACTAGCGGGAGCTTCCTACGAGCAGTACTTC. Its protein is CASTLLAGASYEQYF.

The chain joins TRBV9 to TRBJ2-3; D perhaps matches TRBD1 (6 bases). Germline CDR1 and CDR2: SGDLS and YYNGEE. Trimming pared 4 bases from V and 0 bases from J, leaving 15 bases between. The CDR3 consists of 16 residues. CDR3 region: CASSKGETLSTDTQYF. In DNA, the CDR3 is TGTGCCAGCAGCAAGGGGGAGACTCTGAGCACAGATACGCAGTATTTT.

The genes are TRBV30 and TRBJ1-2, with 7 bases matching TRBD1. CDR3 length: 15 residues. Germline-derived CDR1 and CDR2 are GTSNPN and SVGIG (reference sequence). V was clipped by 4 bases and J by 2 bases; unmatched bases: 10. The DNA of the CDR3 is TGTGCCTGGACCACCTACCCAGGGGGAAACTATGGCTACACCTTC. Translated: CAWTTYPGGNYGYTF.

The rearrangement uses TRBV5-6 and TRBJ1-2, with 8 bases matching TRBD1. CDR1 is SGHDT and CDR2 is YYEEEE in the germline V gene. The V segment lost 2 bases and the J segment 5 bases; nucleotides outside the gene matches: 8. CDR3 length: 15 amino acids. As DNA, the CDR3 is TGTGCCAGCAGCTTAAGTGACAGGGGAAGATATGGCTACACCTTC. It yields the protein CASSLSDRGRYGYTF.

The chain combines TRBV19 with TRBJ1-1, with 8 bases that match TRBD1. The CDR3 loop spans 13 amino acids. After removal of 7 bases from V and 2 bases from J, the junction contained 3 bases not matched to a gene. CDR1 and CDR2 from the germline V gene are LNHDA and SQIVND (reference sequence). This chain's CDR3 is CASNRGRNTEAFF. DNA of the CDR3: TGTGCCAGTAACAGGGGGAGAAACACTGAAGCTTTCTTT.

This sequence joins TRBV5-1 and TRBJ2-7; 8 nucleotides line up with TRBD2. Germline-derived CDR1 and CDR2 are SGHRS and YFSETQ. This CDR3 contains 15 residues. The V gene end was trimmed by 4 bases and the J gene end by 2 bases; junction bases not matched to a gene: 8. CDR3 sequence reads: CASSLDPGLAYEQYF. CDR3 sequence (DNA): TGCGCCAGCAGCCTGGACCCGGGACTAGCCTACGAGCAGTACTTC. Filled out from reference TRBV5-1 and TRBJ2-7, the complete variable domain reads KAGVTQTPRYLIKTRGQQVTLSCSPISGHRSVSWYQQTPGQGLQFLFEYFSETQRNKGNFPGRFSGRQFSNSRSEMNVSTLELGDSALYLCASSLDPGLAYEQYFGPGTRLTVT.

CDR3 region: CASSERTGSGNTIYF. The DNA for the CDR3 is TGTGCCAGCAGTGAAAGGACAGGCTCTGGAAACACCATATATTTT. The chain carries TRBV6-1 and TRBJ2-2; TRBD1 agrees at 7 bases. The tail of the sequence fits TRBJ1-3 better, so the J call may be wrong. Germline V gene lookup returns CDR1 MNHNS and CDR2 SASEGT. CDR3 length: 15 amino acids.

V gene TRBV5-1 combines with J gene TRBJ2-1, with 10 bases that match TRBD2. The CDR3 has 16 residues. V shed 0 bases and J 6 bases; nucleotides not matched to a gene: 6. Germline values: CDR1 SGHRS, CDR2 YFSETQ. CDR3 sequence: CASSLDGLAVGNEQFF. DNA for the CDR3: TGCGCCAGCAGCTTGGATGGACTAGCGGTCGGCAATGAGCAGTTCTTC.

J is TRBJ1-4 and V is TRBV19; 7 positions agree with TRBD1. Germline V lookup: CDR1 LNHDA, CDR2 SQIVND (reference sequence). CDR3 length: 16 amino acids. V was pared by 7 bases and J by 0 bases, with 8 bases of the junction left unmatched. The CDR3 DNA reads as TGTGCCAGTACCCATGGGACAGTTGCAACTAATGAAAAACTGTTTTTT. Translated, it gives CASTHGTVATNEKLFF. The full variable domain, completed using reference TRBV19 and TRBJ1-4, is DGGITQSPKYLFRKEGQNVTLSCEQNLNHDAMYWYRQDPGQGLRLIYYSQIVNDFQKGDIAEGYSVSREKKESFPLTVTSAQKNPTAFYLCASTHGTVATNEKLFFGSGTQLSVL.

The chain recombines TRBV18 with TRBJ1-1, with 9 nucleotides matching TRBD1. Losses at the gene ends were 6 bases for V and 7 bases for J; bases not matched to a gene: 9. Looked up from germline, CDR1 is KGHSH and CDR2 is LQKENI. This CDR3 contains 14 residues. CDR3 protein: CASSRDRVESEAFF. The CDR3 DNA sequence: TGTGCCAGCTCCCGGGACAGGGTCGAGAGTGAAGCTTTCTTT.